This T cell receptor (beta chain) was documented in a study of blood T cell repertoires in COVID-19. In the source study's methods: Amplification of reference gene primers was used by the study to estimate nucleated cell counts. The data were produced by immunoSEQ multiplex PCR, yet TCRdb's version contains in-frame clones alone and is incomplete. D and trimming were read from the DNA, whereas the V and J calls and clone size are those reported in that table. The data show 150,000 to 200,000 clones, over 85% seen once. Specimen: peripheral blood. The TCR sequence derives from a woman between 50 and 59 years old with acute or convalescent COVID-19.

CDR3 DNA sequence: TGTGCCAGCAGCTTAGGAGCGGGATCGCGGCAGCCCCAGCATTTT. Its protein is CASSLGAGSRQPQHF. V usage is TRBV7-9 and J usage is TRBJ1-5; D is undetermined. Germline CDR1 SEHNR, CDR2 FQNEAQ (reference sequence). The ends were cut back, 1 base at V and 7 bases at J, with 14 bases in the middle. The length of the CDR3 is 15 residues.